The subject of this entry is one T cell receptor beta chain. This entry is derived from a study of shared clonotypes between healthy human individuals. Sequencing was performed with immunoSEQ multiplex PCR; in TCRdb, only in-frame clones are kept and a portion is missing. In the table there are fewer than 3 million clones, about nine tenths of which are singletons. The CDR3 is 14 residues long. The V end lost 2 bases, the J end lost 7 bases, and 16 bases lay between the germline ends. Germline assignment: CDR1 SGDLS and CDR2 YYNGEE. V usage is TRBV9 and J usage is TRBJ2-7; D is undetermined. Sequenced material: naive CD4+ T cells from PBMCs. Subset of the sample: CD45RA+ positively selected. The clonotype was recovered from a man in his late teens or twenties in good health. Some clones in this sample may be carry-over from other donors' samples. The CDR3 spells CASSVQDGPEEQYF. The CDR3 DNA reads TGTGCCAGCAGCGTCCAGGACGGACCCGAGGAGCAGTACTTC.